This record covers a single TCR beta chain. Its antigen is unknown. Qualities for individual bases were not recorded, and no much larger clone is one base off. This sample stems from a study of shared clonotypes between healthy human individuals (TCRdb year 2020). Describing the broader study: A couple of women and three men aged 18 to 49 years were included in the cohort. Per donor, three plates each were used for CD4 naive and CD4 memory, two for CD8 naive, and one for CD8 memory. Per donor, leukapheresis produced somewhere between about 0.94 and 8.9 billion PBMCs. Libraries were prepared and TCR repertoires were sequenced by different laboratories using diverse techniques, in order to increase sequencing depth and limit assay-specific biases. To estimate repertoire size and how much clonotype sharing occurs between individuals, the study deeply sequenced the blood TCR repertoires of five healthy adults. Study-level results and caveats: Compared with non-shared clonotypes, the clonotypes found in all four sorted-subset donors had higher generation probabilities. Pairwise subsampling indicated that sequencing depth was expected to affect the degree of clonotype sharing among donors. Because the study included a small number of donors, the genetic and exposure-history diversity represented was limited. Sampling was restricted to blood, and TCR repertoires in tissues likely differ from the TCR repertoires found in blood. Naive subsets generally had larger estimated clonotype richness than memory subsets. When a few donors were compared, the shared fraction of clonotypes was around 5.1% for naive CD4, 3.5% to 4% for naive CD8, 2% to 2.5% for memory CD4, and 0.3% to 0.5% for memory CD8. Incomplete sequencing was indicated by rarefaction of sorted-subset datasets, despite the large sequencing depth.

Donors were healthy HIV-negative adults with no recently reported acute infections or vaccinations. Every donor was a Caucasian adult living in Nashville, Tennessee, USA. CD4+ T cells were enriched through magnetic negative selection, after which naive cells were positively selected on CD45RA and the remaining negative fraction served as the memory subset. Blood was collected by leukapheresis, and PBMCs were isolated by Ficoll-Histopaque density gradient centrifugation and then cryopreserved in liquid nitrogen vapor phase. Analytical flow cytometry was used to check the purity and quantity of every magnetically sorted T cell population. Genomic DNA was isolated from each sorted fraction and quantified by UV absorbance on a Nanodrop 2000c. TCR CDR3 regions were amplified from genomic DNA by multiplex PCR using the deep immunoSEQ assay. Extracted genomic DNA from each cell subset was distributed evenly across all wells of several immunoSEQ 96-well plates, and each plate was treated as a replicate. For sorted subsets, approximately 0.2 ug of genomic DNA, equivalent to 30,000 or so T cell genomes, went into each replicate PCR. Purified libraries were quantified with a Qubit 3.0 fluorometer, sized on a Bioanalyzer 2100, and re-quantified with the KAPA Library Quantification kit. Every immunoSEQ 96-well plate was sequenced on a dedicated single-read 150-cycle Illumina NextSeq 550 flow cell. As for the original processing: Because the immunoSEQ output held only junctional sequences and lacked quality scores, the filtering could not match the filtering applied to full-length reads. Sequences were annotated with PyIR, a Python wrapper for IgBLAST v1.9, using IMGT germline references to assign V/J genes and CDR3. Reads with weak V/J assignments (E-value above 1e-6), missing CDR3, stop codons, out-of-frame junctions, or ambiguous translated residues were removed. V3J clonotypes were defined as sequences sharing the same inferred V gene, J gene, and CDR3 amino acid sequence. Percentage overlap between repertoires was calculated by dividing the number of shared unique clonotypes by the size of the smaller repertoire. Repertoire richness was assessed with RTK rarefaction, the Chao1 estimator, and Recon v2.1 estimates of unobserved clonotypes. Generation probabilities were computed with OLGA for all TCRbeta clonotypes obtained by the gDNA method from four donors. Drawn from immuneACCESS, this table holds only the in-frame rearrangements with V and J called that TCRdb kept. Clones are partly lost; checked studies trace under half to an unresolved V gene and leave the rest unexplained. V and J calls and clone size are those listed in that table; D and trimming were worked out from the DNA. The sample table shows around 700,000 clones, and about 74% are seen once. About 1.8% of the sample is held by the ten biggest clonotypes.

The germline V gene encodes CDR1 SGHRS and CDR2 YFSETQ. V was cut back by 2 bases and J by 1 base, leaving a gap of 15 bases between them. The CDR3, from cysteine to phenylalanine, totals 16 residues. Only CDR3 DNA is held: 48 bases, read in frame from base 1. This receptor chain uses TRBV5-1 and TRBJ2-5; the D region possibly corresponds to TRBD2 (5 bases align). Sequenced input: memory CD4+ T cells sorted from blood. The meaning of the sample's cell subset or site label: CD45RA-negative fraction. The sequence derives from a woman aged 30 to 39 in good health. The CDR3 loop reads CASSFRGRQAQETQYF. The DNA sequence follows: TGCGCCAGCAGCTTTAGAGGGCGCCAGGCCCAAGAGACCCAGTACTTC.